This paragraph reports one TCR beta chain. Treatment-naive patients with stable or active relapsing-remitting disease were the multiple sclerosis controls. The CD8+ and CD4+ T cells were isolated magnetically using a negative isolation approach, whereas the TEMRA cells were enriched by FACS. Trimming removed 5 bases at V and 3 bases at J, with 14 bases between. This CDR3 spans 14 amino acids. Germline CDR1 reads SGHRS; CDR2 reads YFSETQ. The source of the sample is a study of CD8 T cells in Susac syndrome. RNA was extracted with the RNeasy kit, and a quantity of about 0.45 to 1 ug was reverse transcribed using random hexamers. TCRdb reanalysed the immunoSEQ multiplex PCR reads using MiXCR and keeps one entry per CDR3 protein. This table holds a few hundred thousand distinct CDR3 sequences, approximately 85% found once.

V gene TRBV5-1 combines with J gene TRBJ1-2; D possibly corresponds to TRBD1 (6 bases). This TCR was sampled from a human donor with multiple sclerosis. The sequencing input was CD8+ T cells from PBMCs. The CDR3 DNA is TGCGCCAGCAGTTACGGGGGGGCCGACTATGGCTACACCTTC. This translates into CASSYGGADYGYTF.